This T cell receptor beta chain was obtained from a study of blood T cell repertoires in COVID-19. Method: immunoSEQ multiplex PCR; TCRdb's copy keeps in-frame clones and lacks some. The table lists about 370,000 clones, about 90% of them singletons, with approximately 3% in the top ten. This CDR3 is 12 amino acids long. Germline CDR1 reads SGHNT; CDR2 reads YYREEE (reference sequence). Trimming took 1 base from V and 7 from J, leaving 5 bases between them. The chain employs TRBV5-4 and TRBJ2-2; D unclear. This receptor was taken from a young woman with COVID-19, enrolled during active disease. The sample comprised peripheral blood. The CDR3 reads CASSLYSGELFF. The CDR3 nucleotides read TGTGCCAGCAGCTTGTATAGCGGGGAGCTGTTTTTT.